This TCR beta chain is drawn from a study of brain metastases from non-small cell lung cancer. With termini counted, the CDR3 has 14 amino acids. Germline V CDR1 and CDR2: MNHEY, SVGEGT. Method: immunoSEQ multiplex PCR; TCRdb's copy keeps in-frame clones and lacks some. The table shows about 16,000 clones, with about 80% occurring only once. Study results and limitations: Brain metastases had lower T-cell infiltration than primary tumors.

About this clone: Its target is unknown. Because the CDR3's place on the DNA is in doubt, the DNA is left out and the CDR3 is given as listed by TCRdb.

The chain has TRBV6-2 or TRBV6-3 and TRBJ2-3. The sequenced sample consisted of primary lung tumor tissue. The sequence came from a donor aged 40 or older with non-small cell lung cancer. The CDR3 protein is CASSSSGATDTQYF.